This TCR beta chain was recovered during a study of blood T cell repertoires in COVID-19. Looking at the study overall: The analysed material was cDNA or gDNA that came from T cells, B-cell-depleted T cells, or PBMCs.

CDR3 length equals 15 residues. Per the germline V gene, CDR1 is SGHTA and CDR2 is FQGNSA. The J segment lost 9 bases and the V segment lost 2 bases, leaving 10 bases of the junction unmatched. In the source study's methods: Estimates of nucleated cell counts were drawn from the amplification of reference gene primers. Measured with immunoSEQ multiplex PCR; TCRdb has only the in-frame clones, and not every one. V, J and clone size are those of that table, while D and trimming were read from the DNA. The sample holds more than 350,000 clones, about 89% seen once. The clonotype originates from a young woman with COVID-19, enrolled during active disease. Material for sequencing was peripheral blood. This rearrangement joins TRBV7-2 to TRBJ2-1, with 7 bases that match TRBD2. The CDR3 sequence: CASSLPVGGSVEQFF. In DNA form, the CDR3 reads TGTGCCAGCAGCTTACCGGTGGGCGGGAGTGTTGAGCAGTTCTTC.